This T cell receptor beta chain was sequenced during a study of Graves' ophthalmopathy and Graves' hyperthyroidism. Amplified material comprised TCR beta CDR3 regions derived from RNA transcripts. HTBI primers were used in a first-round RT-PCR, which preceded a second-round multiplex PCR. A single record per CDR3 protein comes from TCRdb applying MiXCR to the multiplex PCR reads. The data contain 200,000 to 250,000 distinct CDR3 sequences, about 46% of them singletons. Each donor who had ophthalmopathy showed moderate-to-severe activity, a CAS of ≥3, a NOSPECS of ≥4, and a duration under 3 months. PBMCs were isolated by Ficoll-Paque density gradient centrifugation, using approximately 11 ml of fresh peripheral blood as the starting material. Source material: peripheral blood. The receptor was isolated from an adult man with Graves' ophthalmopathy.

The CDR3: CAISEWTGGSQPQHF. DNA for the CDR3: TGTGCCATCAGTGAATGGACGGGGGGAAGTCAGCCCCAGCATTTT. The rearrangement uses TRBV10-3 and TRBJ1-5; TRBD1 might be the D (5 bases). V dropped 3 bases and J dropped 6 bases, with 15 bases sitting between them. CDR1 is ENHRY and CDR2 is SYGVKD in the germline V gene. CDR3 length: 15 amino acids.